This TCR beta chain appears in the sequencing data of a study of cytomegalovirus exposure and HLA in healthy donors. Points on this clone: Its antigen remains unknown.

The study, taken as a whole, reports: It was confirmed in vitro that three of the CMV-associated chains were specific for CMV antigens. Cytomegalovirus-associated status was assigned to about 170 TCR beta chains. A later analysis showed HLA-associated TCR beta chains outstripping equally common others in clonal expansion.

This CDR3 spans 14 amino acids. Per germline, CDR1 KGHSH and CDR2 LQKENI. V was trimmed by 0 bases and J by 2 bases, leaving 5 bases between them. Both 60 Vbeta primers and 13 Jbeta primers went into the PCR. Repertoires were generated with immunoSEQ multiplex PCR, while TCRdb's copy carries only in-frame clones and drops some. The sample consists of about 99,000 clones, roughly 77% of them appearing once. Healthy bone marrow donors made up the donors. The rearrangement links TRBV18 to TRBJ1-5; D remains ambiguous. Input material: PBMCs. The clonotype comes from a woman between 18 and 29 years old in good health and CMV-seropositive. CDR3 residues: CASSPPAGNQPQHF. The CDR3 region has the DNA TGTGCCAGCTCACCACCGGCGGGCAATCAGCCCCAGCATTTT.